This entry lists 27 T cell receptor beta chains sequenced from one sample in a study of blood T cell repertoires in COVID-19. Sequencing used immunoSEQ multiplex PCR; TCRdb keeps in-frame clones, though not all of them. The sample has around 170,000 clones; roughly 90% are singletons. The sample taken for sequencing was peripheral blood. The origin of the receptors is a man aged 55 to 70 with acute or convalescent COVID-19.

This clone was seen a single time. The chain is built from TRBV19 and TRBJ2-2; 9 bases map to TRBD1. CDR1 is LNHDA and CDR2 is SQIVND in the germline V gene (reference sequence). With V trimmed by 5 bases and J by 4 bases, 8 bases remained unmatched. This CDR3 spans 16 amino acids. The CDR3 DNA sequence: TGTGCCAGTAGTTCGCGGACAGGGGCTGGCACCGGGGAGCTGTTTTTT. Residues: CASSSRTGAGTGELFF. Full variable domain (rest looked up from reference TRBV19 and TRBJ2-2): DGGITQSPKYLFRKEGQNVTLSCEQNLNHDAMYWYRQDPGQGLRLIYYSQIVNDFQKGDIAEGYSVSREKKESFPLTVTSAQKNPTAFYLCASSSRTGAGTGELFFGEGSRLTVL.

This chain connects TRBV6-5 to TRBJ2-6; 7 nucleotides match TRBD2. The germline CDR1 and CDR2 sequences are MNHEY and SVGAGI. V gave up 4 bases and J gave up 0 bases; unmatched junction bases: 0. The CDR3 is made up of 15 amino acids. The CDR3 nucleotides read TGTGCCAGCAGTTCGGGGGGCTCTGGGGCCAACGTCCTGACTTTC. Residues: CASSSGGSGANVLTF.

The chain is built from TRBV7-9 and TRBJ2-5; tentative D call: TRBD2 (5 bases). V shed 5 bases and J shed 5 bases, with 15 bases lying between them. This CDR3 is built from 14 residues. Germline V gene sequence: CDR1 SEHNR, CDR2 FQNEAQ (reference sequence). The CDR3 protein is CASSQPTGIETQYF. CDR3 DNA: TGTGCCAGCAGCCAACCAACGGGGATCGAGACCCAGTACTTC.

The CDR3 sequence: CASSLRGQGLNQPQHF. The CDR3 bases are TGTGCCAGTAGCCTCCGGGGACAGGGACTCAATCAGCCCCAGCATTTT. V and J are TRBV19 and TRBJ1-5; 9 bases are shared with TRBD1. The J segment lost 3 bases and the V segment lost 6 bases, leaving 9 bases of the junction unmatched. Germline CDR1 is LNHDA and CDR2 is SQIVND (reference sequence). The CDR3 spans 16 residues.

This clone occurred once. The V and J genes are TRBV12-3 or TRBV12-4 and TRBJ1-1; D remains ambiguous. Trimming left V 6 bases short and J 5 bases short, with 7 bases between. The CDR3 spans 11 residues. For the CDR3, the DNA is TGTGCCAGCAGGAGTTTGACTGAAGCTTTCTTT. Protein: CASRSLTEAFF.

The chain's CDR3 is CASSVRTGRSNTIYF. CDR3 DNA sequence: TGTGCCAGCAGCGTCCGGACAGGAAGATCAAACACCATATATTTT. The chain joins TRBV9 to TRBJ1-3; 7 nucleotides line up with TRBD1. The germline gives CDR1 SGDLS, CDR2 YYNGEE. Trimming at V came to 2 bases and at J to 6 bases, leaving 8 bases not matched to a gene. The CDR3 totals 15 residues.

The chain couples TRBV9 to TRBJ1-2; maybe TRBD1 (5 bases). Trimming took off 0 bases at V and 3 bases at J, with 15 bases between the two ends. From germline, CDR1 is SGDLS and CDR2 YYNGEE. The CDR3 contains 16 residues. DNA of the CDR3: TGTGCCAGCAGCGTAGCCTCGAGATCGGGGGACTATGGCTACACCTTC. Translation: CASSVASRSGDYGYTF.

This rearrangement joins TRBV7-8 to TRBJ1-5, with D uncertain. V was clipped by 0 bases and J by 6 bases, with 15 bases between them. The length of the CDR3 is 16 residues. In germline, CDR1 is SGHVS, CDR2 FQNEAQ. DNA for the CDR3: TGTGCCAGCAGCTTAGCGCTTAGGCAGGTTAGTCAGCCCCAGCATTTT. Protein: CASSLALRQVSQPQHF.

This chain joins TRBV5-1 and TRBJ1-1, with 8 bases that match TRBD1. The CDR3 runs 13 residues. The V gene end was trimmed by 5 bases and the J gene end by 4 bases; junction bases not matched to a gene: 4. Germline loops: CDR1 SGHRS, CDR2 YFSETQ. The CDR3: CASRDREVTEAFF. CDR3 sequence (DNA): TGCGCCAGCAGGGACAGGGAGGTCACTGAAGCTTTCTTT.

CDR3 in amino acids: CACDRKSNNEQFF. For the CDR3, the DNA is TGTGCCTGTGACAGGAAAAGCAACAATGAGCAGTTCTTC. The chain is built from TRBV30 and TRBJ2-1; tentative D call: TRBD1 (6 bases). V lost 6 bases and J 5 bases, leaving 14 bases between the germline ends. CDR1 and CDR2 (germline): GTSNPN, SVGIG (reference sequence). The CDR3 runs to 13 residues.

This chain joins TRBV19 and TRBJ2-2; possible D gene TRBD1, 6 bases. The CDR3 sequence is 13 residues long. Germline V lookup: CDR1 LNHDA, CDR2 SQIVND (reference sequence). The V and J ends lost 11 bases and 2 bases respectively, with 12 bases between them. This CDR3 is CAGLDSNTGELFF. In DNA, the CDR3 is TGTGCCGGCCTGGACAGTAACACCGGGGAGCTGTTTTTT.

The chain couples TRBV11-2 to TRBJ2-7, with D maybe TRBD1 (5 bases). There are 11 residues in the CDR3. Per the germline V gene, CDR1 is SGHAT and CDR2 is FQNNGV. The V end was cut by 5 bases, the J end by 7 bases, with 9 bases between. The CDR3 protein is CASSTRTEQYF. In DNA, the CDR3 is TGTGCCAGCAGCACGCGGACAGAGCAGTACTTC.

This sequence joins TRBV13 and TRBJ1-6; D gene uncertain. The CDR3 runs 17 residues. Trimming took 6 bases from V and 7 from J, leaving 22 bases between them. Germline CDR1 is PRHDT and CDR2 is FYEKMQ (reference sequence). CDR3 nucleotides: TGTGCCAGCAGGTCTCGCTTACGAGGCAGAACAAATTCACCCCTCCACTTT. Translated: CASRSRLRGRTNSPLHF.

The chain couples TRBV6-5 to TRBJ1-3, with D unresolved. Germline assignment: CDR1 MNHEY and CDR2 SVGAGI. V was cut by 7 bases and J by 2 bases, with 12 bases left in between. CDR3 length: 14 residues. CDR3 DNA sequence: TGTGCCAGCACCGGAAGAGGGCCTGGAAACACCATATATTTT. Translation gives CASTGRGPGNTIYF.

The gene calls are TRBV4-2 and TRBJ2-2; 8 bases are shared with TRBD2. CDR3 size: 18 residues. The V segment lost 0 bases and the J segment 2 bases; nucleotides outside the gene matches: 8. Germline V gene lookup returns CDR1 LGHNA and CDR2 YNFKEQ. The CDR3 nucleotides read TGTGCCAGCAGCCAAGAAAACGGCGGGGGGATCAACACCGGGGAGCTGTTTTTT. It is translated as CASSQENGGGINTGELFF.

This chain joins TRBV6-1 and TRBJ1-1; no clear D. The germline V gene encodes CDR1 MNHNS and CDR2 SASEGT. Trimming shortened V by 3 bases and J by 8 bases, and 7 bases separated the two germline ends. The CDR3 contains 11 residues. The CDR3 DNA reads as TGTGCCAGCAGTGATTACATAGAAGCTTTCTTT. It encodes CASSDYIEAFF.

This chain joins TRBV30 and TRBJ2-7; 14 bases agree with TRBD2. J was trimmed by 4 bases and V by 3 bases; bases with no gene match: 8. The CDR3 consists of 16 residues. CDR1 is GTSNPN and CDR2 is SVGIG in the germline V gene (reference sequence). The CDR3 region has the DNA TGTGCCTGGAGACCTCGACTAGCGGGGGGGGTTTACGAGCAGTACTTC. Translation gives CAWRPRLAGGVYEQYF.

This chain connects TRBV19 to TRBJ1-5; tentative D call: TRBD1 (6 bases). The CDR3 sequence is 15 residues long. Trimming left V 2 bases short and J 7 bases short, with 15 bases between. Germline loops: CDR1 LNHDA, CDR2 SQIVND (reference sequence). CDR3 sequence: CASSIQGSGVQPQHF. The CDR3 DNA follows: TGTGCCAGTAGTATACAGGGATCAGGGGTACAGCCCCAGCATTTT.

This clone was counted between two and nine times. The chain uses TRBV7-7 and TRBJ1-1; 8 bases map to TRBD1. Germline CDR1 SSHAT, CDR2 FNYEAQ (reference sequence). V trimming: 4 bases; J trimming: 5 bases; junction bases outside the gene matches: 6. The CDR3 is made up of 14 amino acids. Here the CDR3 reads CASSSNRGRTEAFF. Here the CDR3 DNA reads TGTGCCAGCAGCTCGAACAGGGGGAGGACTGAAGCTTTCTTT.

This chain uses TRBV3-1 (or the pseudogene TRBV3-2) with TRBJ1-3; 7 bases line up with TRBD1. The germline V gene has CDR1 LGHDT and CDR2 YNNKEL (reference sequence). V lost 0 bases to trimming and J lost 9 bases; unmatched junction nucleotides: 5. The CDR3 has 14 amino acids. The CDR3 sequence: CASSQEDRVGTIYF. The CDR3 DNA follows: TGTGCCAGCAGCCAAGAAGACAGGGTTGGCACCATATATTTT.

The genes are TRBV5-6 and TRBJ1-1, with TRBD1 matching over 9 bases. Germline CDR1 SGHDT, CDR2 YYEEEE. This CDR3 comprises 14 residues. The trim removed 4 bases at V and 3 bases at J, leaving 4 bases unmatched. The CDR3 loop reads CASSQTGGDTEAFF. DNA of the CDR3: TGTGCCAGCAGCCAGACAGGGGGGGACACTGAAGCTTTCTTT.

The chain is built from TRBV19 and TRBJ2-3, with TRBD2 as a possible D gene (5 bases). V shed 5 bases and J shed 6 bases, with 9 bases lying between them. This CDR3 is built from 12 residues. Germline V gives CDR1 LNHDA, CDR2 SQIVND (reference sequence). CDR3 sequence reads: CASSRDIDTQYF. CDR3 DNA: TGTGCCAGTAGTCGGGATATCGATACGCAGTATTTT.

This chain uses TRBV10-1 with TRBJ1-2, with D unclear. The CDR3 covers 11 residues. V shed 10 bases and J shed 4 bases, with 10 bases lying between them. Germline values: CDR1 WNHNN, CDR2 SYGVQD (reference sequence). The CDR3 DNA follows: TGCGCCATCGAAGAGCCCTATGGCTACACCTTC. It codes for CAIEEPYGYTF.

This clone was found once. The CDR3 here is CASSLKGGQGYEQYF. Written as DNA, the CDR3 is TGTGCCAGCAGCTTAAAAGGGGGACAGGGGTACGAGCAGTACTTC. This chain links TRBV7-6 with TRBJ2-7; the match to TRBD1 covers 10 bases. Germline CDR1 is SGHVS and CDR2 is FNYEAQ. This CDR3 contains 15 residues. With 2 bases clipped from V and 4 bases from J, the junction kept 5 bases outside the gene matches.

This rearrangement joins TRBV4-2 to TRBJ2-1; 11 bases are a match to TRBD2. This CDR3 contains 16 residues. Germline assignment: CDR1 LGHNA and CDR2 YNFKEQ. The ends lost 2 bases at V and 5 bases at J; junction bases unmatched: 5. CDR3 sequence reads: CASSQLGTSGDNEQFF. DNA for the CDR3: TGTGCCAGCAGCCAACTTGGGACTAGCGGAGACAATGAGCAGTTCTTC.

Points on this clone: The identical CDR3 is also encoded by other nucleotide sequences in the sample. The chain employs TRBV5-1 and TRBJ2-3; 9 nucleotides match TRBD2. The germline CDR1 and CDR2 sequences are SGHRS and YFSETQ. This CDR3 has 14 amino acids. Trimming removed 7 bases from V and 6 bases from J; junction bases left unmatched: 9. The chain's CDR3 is CASGRGGPEDTQYF. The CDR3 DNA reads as TGCGCCAGCGGGCGGGGGGGCCCGGAGGATACGCAGTATTTT.

This CDR3 reads CASSLSGGTNEKLFF. CDR3 bases: TGTGCCAGCAGCTTAAGCGGGGGGACTAATGAAAAACTGTTTTTT. This chain uses TRBV7-9 with TRBJ1-4; the D gene is possibly TRBD1 (5 bases). This CDR3 spans 15 amino acids. Trimming stripped 2 bases from V and 2 bases from J, with 9 bases between. Germline CDR1 is SEHNR and CDR2 is FQNEAQ (reference sequence). The full variable domain, its missing parts supplied by reference TRBV7-9 and TRBJ1-4, is DTGVSQNPRHKITKRGQNVTFRCDPISEHNRLYWYRQTLGQGPEFLTYFQNEAQLEKSRLLSDRFSAERPKGSFSTLEIQRTEQGDSAMYLCASSLSGGTNEKLFFGSGTQLSVL.